This T cell receptor beta chain was captured in a study of cytomegalovirus exposure and HLA in healthy donors. A word on this clone: What it binds is not known.

The CDR3 consists of 16 residues. With V trimmed by 5 bases and J by 0 bases, 7 bases remained unmatched. Germline CDR1 SNHLY, CDR2 FYNNEI. Researchers ran the PCR with 60 Vbeta and 13 Jbeta primers. Sequencing was performed with immunoSEQ multiplex PCR; in TCRdb, only in-frame clones are kept and a portion is missing. The sample holds more than 90,000 clones, roughly four fifths seen once. General study findings and limits: Rare TCR sequences predominated, though certain public TCRs were found in many donors.

Nominally healthy donors were sampled, though unrecorded immune exposures were likely. The sequence was obtained from a human donor in good health. The chain employs TRBV2 and TRBJ2-4; TRBD2 agrees at 7 bases. Material for sequencing was PBMCs. CDR3 in DNA: TGTGCCAGCAGTCCCAGCGGGGTCCTAGCCAAAAACATTCAGTACTTC. Its translation is CASSPSGVLAKNIQYF.